This T cell receptor (beta chain) was recorded in a study of blood T cells in healthy people across ages. The authors ran a second PCR of about 7 to 12 cycles using a sample-barcoded 5' primer and a J-beta primer mix. TCRdb fed the 5' RACE reads into MiXCR, producing one record per CDR3 protein. The sample has about 730,000 distinct CDR3 sequences; roughly 45% are singletons. The CDR3 loop spans 15 amino acids. The J segment lost 1 base and the V segment lost 3 bases, leaving 1 base of the junction unmatched. Sequenced: blood. The source is a woman in her fifties or sixties in good health. The chain uses TRBV12-3 or TRBV12-4 and TRBJ2-1; TRBD2 matches at 9 bases. The CDR3 loop reads CASSFAGGSYNEQFF. In DNA, the CDR3 is TGTGCCAGCAGTTTCGCGGGGGGGTCCTACAATGAGCAGTTCTTC.